This T cell receptor (beta chain) was observed in a study of T cells in narcolepsy. Study details: Enrolled donors included narcolepsy type 1 or type 2 patients and healthy controls.

The table came from immunoSEQ multiplex PCR; TCRdb's copy has only in-frame clones and leaves some out. The sample lists some 33,000 clones, 90% occurring once. Source material: CD45RA- memory CD4+ T cells from PBMCs. This TCR was recovered from a human donor with narcolepsy.

The CDR3 sequence is CASSGWVRQSQNYGYTF. Written as DNA, the CDR3 is TGTGCCAGCAGCGGCTGGGTCCGCCAGTCACAGAACTATGGCTACACCTTC. The chain joins TRBV7-8 to TRBJ1-2; D call uncertain. V shed 5 bases and J shed 2 bases, with 21 bases lying between them. Germline V gives CDR1 SGHVS, CDR2 FQNEAQ. This CDR3 is built from 17 residues.